The source of this T cell receptor beta chain is a study of CD4+ T cells in melanoma. Some clones are missing from TCRdb's copy, which holds only in-frame ones; the method was immunoSEQ multiplex PCR. This repertoire shows 90,000 to 130,000 clones, around 92% found once; its top ten account for 3% to 4%. CDR3 length equals 14 residues. CDR1 MNHEY and CDR2 SMNVEV come from the germline V gene (reference sequence). Trimming left V 6 bases short and J 4 bases short, with 16 bases between. The receptor comes from a human donor with melanoma. This chain connects TRBV27 to TRBJ2-7; TRBD1 is a possible D gene (5 bases). Sequencing input: peripheral blood. CDR3 amino acids: CASSRTRRGYEQYF. The CDR3 region has the DNA TGTGCCAGCAGCCGGACAAGAAGGGGTTACGAGCAGTACTTC.